This T cell receptor (beta chain) appears in the sequencing data of a study of cytomegalovirus exposure and HLA in healthy donors. Study conclusions and caveats: A later analysis linked a missense variant in DCLRE1C to the trimming of TCR beta V and J genes. Beyond CMV serostatus, there was no information to go on about immune exposure. Being productive about 90% or about 30% of the time was typical of most TCR beta V segments in an earlier analysis.

Details on this clone: Its antigen is not identified.

The PCR made use of 60 Vbeta and 13 Jbeta primers. Repertoires were generated with immunoSEQ multiplex PCR, while TCRdb's copy carries only in-frame clones and drops some. The table lists some 76,000 clones, with about 5% in the top ten. The CDR3 is 17 residues long. V was pared by 3 bases and J by 5 bases, with 11 bases of the junction left unmatched. Germline lookup yields CDR1 SGHDN and CDR2 FVKESK. Sequencing was done on a sample of PBMCs. This clonotype originated in a man aged 40-55 years in good health and CMV-seronegative. V is TRBV14 and J is TRBJ2-2, with 8 bases lining up with TRBD1. CDR3 in amino acids: CASSQDIRGRRTGELFF. In nucleotides, the CDR3 is TGTGCCAGCAGCCAGGATATCAGGGGGCGCCGGACCGGGGAGCTGTTTTTT.